This TCR beta chain was sequenced for a study of PD-1 blockade in classical Hodgkin lymphoma. Regarding the study as a whole: Lower baseline TCR diversity was reported for newly diagnosed patients than for healthy donors. Although disease activity or prior therapy may be involved, causes of the repertoire differences remain undefined.

The table came from immunoSEQ multiplex PCR; TCRdb's copy has only in-frame clones and leaves some out. The profile shows 20,000 to 25,000 clones, roughly 89% of them singletons. Noted time point: newly diagnosed, previously untreated cHL patient sample. Magnetic negative selection was used to purify CD4+ T cells from thawed PBMCs. What served as comparison were PBMCs in newly diagnosed, untreated classical Hodgkin lymphoma. J lost 9 bases, V lost 7 bases, and 17 bases had no gene match. The CDR3 loop spans 16 amino acids. Germline V CDR1 and CDR2: SNHLY, FYNNEI. Comment on this clone: Its antigen is unidentified.

The TCR sequence derives from a human donor with classical Hodgkin lymphoma. Source material: CD4+ T cells from blood. This chain joins TRBV2 and TRBJ2-3; 9 nucleotides agree with TRBD2. CDR3 amino acids: CASTPLSSGGRETQYF. The CDR3 DNA is TGTGCCAGCACTCCCCTCTCGAGCGGGGGGAGGGAAACGCAGTATTTT.